This is a list of T cell receptor beta chains from one sample in a study of regulatory T cells in long-lasting Graves disease. TCRdb passed the multiplex PCR reads through MiXCR, listing each CDR3 protein once. The profile shows 540,000 or so distinct CDR3 sequences, less than 15% of them singletons. The sample was also reused in another study, on T cells in Graves' hyperthyroidism and ophthalmopathy.

Sequencing used peripheral blood mononuclear cells (PBMCs), obtained at new diagnosis, from a patient treated with antithyroid drugs. The origin of the receptors is a man aged 25-45 years with Graves disease. CDR3s include the opening cysteine and the closing phenylalanine or tryptophan. D genes are given only for firm matches. A row's size may be missing; if present it is once, few, many or a size class.

V gene: TRBV20-1; D gene: -; J gene: TRBJ2-5; clone size: many; CDR3 DNA: TGCAGTGCTAGTTCCCATAAAGAGACCCAGTACTTC; CDR3 protein: CSASSHKETQYF
V gene: TRBV12-5; D gene: TRBD2; J gene: TRBJ2-3; clone size: many; CDR3 DNA: TGTGCTAGTGGTTTGGAGACAACTCTAGCGGGAGTTTCAGATACGCAGTATTTT; CDR3 protein: CASGLETTLAGVSDTQYF
V gene: TRBV3-1; D gene: -; J gene: TRBJ1-1; clone size: -; CDR3 DNA: TGTGCCAGCAGCCCGTATGGGAACAGGGTCGGGTCGGCTTTCTTT; CDR3 protein: CASSPYGNRVGSAFF
V gene: TRBV7-9; D gene: -; J gene: TRBJ2-7; clone size: many; CDR3 DNA: TGTGCCAGCAGCTTACAATCCTACGAGCAGTACTTC; CDR3 protein: CASSLQSYEQYF
V gene: TRBV10-2; D gene: -; J gene: TRBJ1-4; clone size: many; CDR3 DNA: TGCGCCAGCAGTGAGACTGATGAAAAACTGTTTTTT; CDR3 protein: CASSETDEKLFF
V gene: TRBV4-2; D gene: TRBD2; J gene: TRBJ2-7; clone size: -; CDR3 DNA: TGTGCCAGCAGCCAAGATATCCCTAGCGGGGCACTTGGCGAGCAGTACTTC; CDR3 protein: CASSQDIPSGALGEQYF
V gene: TRBV6-2/TRBV6-3; D gene: TRBD2; J gene: TRBJ2-1; clone size: many; CDR3 DNA: TGTGCCAGCAGTGGGCTAGCGGGAAATGAGCAGTTCTTC; CDR3 protein: CASSGLAGNEQFF
V gene: TRBV28; D gene: TRBD1; J gene: TRBJ2-7; clone size: many; CDR3 DNA: TGTGCCAGCAGTGGACCGGACAGGGTTCGCTACGAGCAGTACTTC; CDR3 protein: CASSGPDRVRYEQYF
V gene: TRBV20-1; D gene: -; J gene: TRBJ2-7; clone size: many; CDR3 DNA: TGCAGTGCTAGAGACCCCGGGAAGACAGGTACCTACGAGCAGTACTTC; CDR3 protein: CSARDPGKTGTYEQYF
V gene: TRBV25-1; D gene: TRBD1; J gene: TRBJ1-6; clone size: -; CDR3 DNA: TGTGCCAGCAGTGAATATATTACGCGACAGGGGGGGCATTCACCCCTCCACTTT; CDR3 protein: CASSEYITRQGGHSPLHF